This TCR beta chain derives from a study of blood T cell repertoires in COVID-19. Study details: Italy, Spain and the United States were the sources of the convalescent and acute COVID-19 samples.

Repertoires were generated with immunoSEQ multiplex PCR, while TCRdb's copy carries only in-frame clones and drops some. The sample has 70,000 or so clones, over 80% seen once. Sequences were obtained from peripheral blood. The sequence was obtained from a man of 80 years or more with active or convalescent COVID-19.

The CDR3 sequence is CASSESSGSKEQFF. CDR3 sequence (DNA): TGCGCCAGCAGTGAGTCTAGCGGGAGTAAGGAGCAGTTCTTC. The J gene is TRBJ2-1, the V gene TRBV10-1; 9 positions match TRBD2. The CDR3 consists of 14 residues. The germline gives CDR1 WNHNN, CDR2 SYGVQD (reference sequence). V trimming: 0 bases; J trimming: 10 bases; junction bases outside the gene matches: 4.